This T cell receptor (beta chain) was recovered during a study of T cells after yellow fever vaccination. The overall study: SMART-Seq v4 Ultra Low Input handled preparation of low-cell-number fractions.

For TCR, cDNA came from 5'RACE template switching, which added a universal primer site and UMIs. TCRdb used MiXCR to reprocess the 5' RACE reads, holding one entry per CDR3 protein. The sample lists some 340,000 distinct CDR3 sequences; roughly a tenth were seen once. Points from the study as a whole: It was a small share of clonotypes that appeared in both CD4 and CD8 compartments.

The germline gives CDR1 SGHRS, CDR2 YFSETQ. The germline V and J ends were trimmed by 3 bases and 4 bases, with 22 bases remaining between them. This CDR3 contains 17 residues. This clonotype was recorded at least ten times. Its antigen is unidentified. The input for sequencing was CD4+ T cells sorted from PBMCs, taken 45 days after the yellow fever booster vaccination. The clonotype comes from a man between 18 and 35 years old who received the YFV17D yellow fever vaccine. This rearrangement joins TRBV5-1 to TRBJ1-1; D is possibly TRBD1 (6 bases). The CDR3 protein is CASSSVTRTAGGTEAFF. The CDR3 DNA sequence: TGCGCCAGCAGCTCCGTTACACGGACAGCCGGGGGCACTGAAGCTTTCTTT.